This TCR beta chain was recovered during a study of blood T cell repertoires in COVID-19. This clone was recorded only once. Produced via immunoSEQ multiplex PCR; TCRdb's table is partial and in-frame only. The sample includes roughly 150,000 clones, 81% seen only once; the top ten take roughly 11%. V shed 6 bases and J shed 0 bases, with 10 bases lying between them. Germline V gene lookup returns CDR1 SGHRS and CDR2 YFSETQ. The CDR3 consists of 14 residues. This sequence joins TRBV5-1 and TRBJ1-3; D not resolved. Sequenced: peripheral blood. This clonotype was obtained from a man aged 55 to 70 with active or convalescent COVID-19. CDR3 in DNA: TGCGCCAGCAAGCAGACAAGCTCTGGAAACACCATATATTTT. Its translation is CASKQTSSGNTIYF.